This T cell receptor beta chain was obtained from a study of CD8+ T cells in alopecia areata. About the research overall: Treated patients took oral tofacitinib at 5 to 10 mg twice daily. Study-level results: In scalp and blood during tofacitinib, many expanded lesional clones persisted. Researchers report lesional scalp, most notably alopecia totalis/universalis, outstripped normal scalp in clonality. Mice showed TCR sharing more clearly than patients did, possibly owing to HLA.

A note on this clone: Its antigen is unknown.

RNA, once extracted, was reverse transcribed into cDNA for use as the sequencing template. Libraries were prepared by immunoSEQ multiplex PCR; TCRdb keeps only in-frame clonotypes and omits some of them. The sample has 150,000 to 200,000 clones; roughly 60% are singletons. Treatment meaning: oral pan-JAK inhibitor, 5-10 mg twice daily. V gave up 1 base and J gave up 6 bases; unmatched junction bases: 8. CDR3 size: 14 residues. CDR1 is GTSNPN and CDR2 is SVGIG in the germline V gene (reference sequence). This material consisted of CD4+ T cells sorted from blood, taken at week 24, from a patient treated with tofacitinib. This sequence was found in a human donor with alopecia areata. The chain carries TRBV30 and TRBJ1-2; TRBD1 agrees at 7 bases. Here the CDR3 DNA reads TGTGCCTGGAGTGGGACAGGAAGAGTCGATGGCTACACCTTC. It codes for CAWSGTGRVDGYTF.